These 11 T cell receptor beta chains came from one sample sequenced in a study of T cell repertoires in cytomegalovirus infection. MiXCR, applied by TCRdb to the reads, yields one record per CDR3 protein. Of tens of thousands of distinct CDR3 sequences in the sample, 20% to 25% were seen once. Their specific antigens are unknown. Sequencing used PBMCs, sequenced either directly or after in vitro stimulation (not recorded which). The receptors come from a human donor in good health (CMV status not recorded). Some clones in this sample may be carry-over from other donors' samples.

This sequence joins TRBV2 and TRBJ2-7; no firm D call. The CDR3 length is 11 residues. The V gene lost 0 bases and the J gene lost 3 bases, with 0 bases spanning the gap. CDR1 is SNHLY, CDR2 FYNNEI, per germline. Written as DNA, the CDR3 is TGTGCCAGCAGTGAAGCCTACGAGCAGTACTTC. Its protein is CASSEAYEQYF.

This clonotype has ten or more counts. The rearrangement links TRBV28 to TRBJ2-1; D may be TRBD1 (5 bases). This CDR3 contains 16 residues. V lost 6 bases and J lost 8, with 23 bases in between. Germline lookup yields CDR1 MDHEN and CDR2 SYDVKM. In nucleotides, the CDR3 is TGTGCCAGCAGGACCCCCAGGGCTAATACATATCATGAGCAGTTCTTC. This codes for CASRTPRANTYHEQFF.

This clonotype was counted many times. V gene TRBV7-2 combines with J gene TRBJ2-7; 8 bases are shared with TRBD1. The germline V gene has CDR1 SGHTA and CDR2 FQGNSA. The J segment lost 7 bases and the V segment lost 5 bases, leaving 19 bases of the junction unmatched. The CDR3 is made up of 17 amino acids. CDR3 amino acids: CASSLWMWDRRTREQYF. Written as DNA, the CDR3 is TGTGCCAGCAGCCTGTGGATGTGGGACAGGCGGACGAGGGAGCAGTACTTC.

This chain joins TRBV7-4 and TRBJ2-1; D possibly corresponds to TRBD1 (6 bases). The ends were cut back, 1 base at V and 13 bases at J, with 14 bases in the middle. Germline-derived CDR1 and CDR2 are SGHVT and SQSDAQ. The CDR3 is 13 amino acids. CDR3 protein: CASSLGGGQSQFF. The CDR3 nucleotides read TGTGCCAGCAGCTTAGGGGGTGGACAGAGTCAGTTCTTC.

This clonotype was seen ten or more times. The V and J genes are TRBV6-6 and TRBJ2-7; unclear D gene. Germline assignment: CDR1 MNHNY and CDR2 SVGAGI (reference sequence). The V end lost 0 bases, the J end lost 5 bases, and 8 bases lay between the germline ends. The CDR3 is 13 residues long. This CDR3 reads CASSYSIANEQYV. The DNA of the CDR3 is TGTGCCAGCAGTTACTCGATTGCGAACGAGCAGTACGTC.

V is TRBV24-1 and J is TRBJ2-3, with a possible D match to TRBD2 (5 bases). CDR1 and CDR2 (germline): KGHDR, SFDVKD. Trimming shortened V by 6 bases and J by 2 bases, and 8 bases separated the two germline ends. This CDR3 spans 13 amino acids. CDR3 region: CATSLDFTDTQYF. CDR3 nucleotide sequence: TGTGCCACCAGTTTGGACTTCACAGATACGCAGTATTTT.

The gene calls are TRBV7-6 and TRBJ2-5; D uncertain. Per germline, CDR1 SGHVS and CDR2 FNYEAQ. The CDR3 spans 12 residues. Trimming cost V 6 bases and J 5 bases, with 10 bases left between them. The CDR3 loop is CASSPKLETQYF. The CDR3 DNA reads TGTGCCAGCAGTCCCAAGCTGGAGACCCAGTACTTC.

This clonotype has at least ten counts. J is TRBJ2-3 and V is TRBV7-6; D is unresolved. The germline gives CDR1 SGHVS, CDR2 FNYEAQ. Trimming pared 2 bases from V and 5 bases from J, leaving 17 bases between. The length of the CDR3 is 16 residues. CDR3 nucleotide sequence: TGTGCCAGCAGCTTATTCGACTCATACTCGCGAGATACGCAGTATTTT. Translated: CASSLFDSYSRDTQYF. The entire variable domain, with the rest obtained from reference TRBV7-6 and TRBJ2-3, is as follows: GAGVSQSPRYKVTKRGQDVALRCDPISGHVSLYWYRQALGQGPEFLTYFNYEAQQDKSGLPNDRFSAERPEGSISTLTIQRTEQRDSAMYRCASSLFDSYSRDTQYFGPGTRLTVL.

This clonotype was observed a few times. J is TRBJ2-1 and V is TRBV29-1, with D perhaps matching TRBD2 (5 bases). The CDR3 loop spans 12 amino acids. The germline CDR1 and CDR2 sequences are SQVTM and ANQGSEA. Trimming left V 6 bases short and J 4 bases short, with 10 bases between. The CDR3 DNA reads TGCAGCGTACTTACTAGATACAATGAGCAGTTCTTC. This sequence encodes CSVLTRYNEQFF.

Many counts were recorded for this clonotype. The genes are TRBV2 and TRBJ1-1, with 7 bases lining up with TRBD1. This CDR3 is built from 13 residues. CDR1 SNHLY and CDR2 FYNNEI come from the germline V gene. The ends lost 8 bases at V and 3 bases at J; junction bases unmatched: 6. The CDR3 loop reads CASGRDSYTEAFF. In DNA, the CDR3 is TGTGCCAGCGGCCGGGACAGCTACACTGAAGCTTTCTTT. Filled out from reference TRBV2 and TRBJ1-1, the complete variable domain reads EPEVTQTPSHQVTQMGQEVILRCVPISNHLYFYWYRQILGQKVEFLVSFYNNEISEKSEIFDDQFSVERPDGSNFTLKIRSTKLEDSAMYFCASGRDSYTEAFFGQGTRLTVV.

This chain connects TRBV10-3 to TRBJ1-1, with TRBD1 matching over 9 bases. The CDR3 covers 15 residues. Germline V gene sequence: CDR1 ENHRY, CDR2 SYGVKD. Losses at the gene ends were 4 bases for V and 4 bases for J; bases not matched to a gene: 7. The CDR3 protein is CAISATGGASTEAFF. CDR3 bases: TGTGCCATCAGTGCAACAGGGGGCGCTAGCACTGAAGCTTTCTTT.